This TCR beta chain comes out of a study of cytomegalovirus exposure and HLA in healthy donors. Points from the study as a whole: Later on, an analysis showed TCR association rates differing by HLA locus, with DRB1 the most and HLA-C the fewest.

Primers included in the PCR were 60 Vbeta and 13 Jbeta primers. Assay used: immunoSEQ multiplex PCR; TCRdb lists only in-frame clones, some missing. This sample carries 150,000 to 200,000 clones, 60% to 85% of them seen once, and the ten largest clones take approximately 3.4%. Despite likely unrecorded immune exposures, the donors were nominally healthy at the time of sampling. Turning to this clone: The target antigen is unknown.

The CDR3 totals 15 residues. Germline CDR1 reads MNHEY; CDR2 reads SVGAGI. Trimming stripped 0 bases from V and 2 bases from J, with 10 bases between. This rearrangement joins TRBV6-5 to TRBJ1-2; possibly TRBD1 for D (6 bases). This TCR was recovered from a female donor in good health and CMV-seronegative. Sequencing was done on a sample of PBMCs. Here the CDR3 reads CASSYSRGTNYGYTF. The CDR3 region has the DNA TGTGCCAGCAGTTACTCGAGAGGGACAAACTATGGCTACACCTTC.